This T cell receptor beta chain was recovered during a study of PD-1 blockade in classical Hodgkin lymphoma. Study-wide findings and caveats: Repertoire differences lack defined causes, possibly disease activity or prior therapy.

The CDR3 runs 16 residues. V was pared by 5 bases and J by 2 bases, with 18 bases between. The germline V gene has CDR1 LNHDA and CDR2 SQIVND (reference sequence). Sample time point: newly diagnosed, previously untreated cHL patient sample. Purification of CD4+ T cells from thawed PBMCs was performed via magnetic negative selection. Acting as the comparison were PBMCs from newly diagnosed, untreated classical Hodgkin lymphoma. The assay was immunoSEQ multiplex PCR, and TCRdb's table has in-frame clones only and misses some. The sample yields around 30,000 clones, 80% to 90% seen once. To note about this clone: What it recognizes is unknown.

Sequences were obtained from CD4+ T cells from blood. The chain employs TRBV19 and TRBJ1-2, with a weak D call TRBD1 (6 bases). This clonotype originated in a human donor with classical Hodgkin lymphoma. CDR3 coding DNA: TGTGCCAGTAGTCTACCGGGGGGGGCTCGGAACTATGGCTACACCTTC. This gives the protein CASSLPGGARNYGYTF.